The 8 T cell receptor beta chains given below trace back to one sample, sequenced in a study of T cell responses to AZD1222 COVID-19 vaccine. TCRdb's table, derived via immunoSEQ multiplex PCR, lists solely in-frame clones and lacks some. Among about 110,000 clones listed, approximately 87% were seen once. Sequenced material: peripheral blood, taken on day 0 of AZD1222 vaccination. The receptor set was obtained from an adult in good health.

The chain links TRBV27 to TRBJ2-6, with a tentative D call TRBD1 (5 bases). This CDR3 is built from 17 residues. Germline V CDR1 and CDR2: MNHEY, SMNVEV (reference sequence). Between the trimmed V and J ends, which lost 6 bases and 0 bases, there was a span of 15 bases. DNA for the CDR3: TGTGCCAGCAGGAAGCTCCCCAGGGTCTCTGGGGCCAACGTCCTGACTTTC. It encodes CASRKLPRVSGANVLTF.

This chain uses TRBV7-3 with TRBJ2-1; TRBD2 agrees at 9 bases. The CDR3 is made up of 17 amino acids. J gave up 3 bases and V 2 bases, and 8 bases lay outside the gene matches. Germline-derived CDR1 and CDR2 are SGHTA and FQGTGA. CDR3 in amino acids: CASSLLSASGVYNEQFF. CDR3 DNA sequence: TGTGCCAGCAGCTTACTAAGCGCTAGCGGGGTCTACAATGAGCAGTTCTTC.

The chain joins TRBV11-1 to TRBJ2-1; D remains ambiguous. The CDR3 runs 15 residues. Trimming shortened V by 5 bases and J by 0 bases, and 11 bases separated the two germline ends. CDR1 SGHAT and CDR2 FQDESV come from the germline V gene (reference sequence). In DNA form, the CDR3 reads TGTGCCAGCAGCGCCCAGATGAGCTCCTACAATGAGCAGTTCTTC. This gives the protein CASSAQMSSYNEQFF.

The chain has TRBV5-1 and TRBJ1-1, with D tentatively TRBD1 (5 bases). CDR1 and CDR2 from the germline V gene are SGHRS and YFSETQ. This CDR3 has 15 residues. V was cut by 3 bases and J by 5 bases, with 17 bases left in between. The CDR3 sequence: CASSSMGGLETEAFF. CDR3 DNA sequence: TGCGCCAGCAGCTCCATGGGGGGGTTGGAGACTGAAGCTTTCTTT.

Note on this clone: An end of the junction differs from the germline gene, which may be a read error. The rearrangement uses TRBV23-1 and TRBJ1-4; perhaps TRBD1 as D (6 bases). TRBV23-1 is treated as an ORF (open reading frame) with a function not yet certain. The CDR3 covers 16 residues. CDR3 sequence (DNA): TGCGCCCGCAGACGCCCAGCGCAGGGGTCTAATGAAAAACTGTTTTTT. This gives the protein CARRRPAQGSNEKLFF.

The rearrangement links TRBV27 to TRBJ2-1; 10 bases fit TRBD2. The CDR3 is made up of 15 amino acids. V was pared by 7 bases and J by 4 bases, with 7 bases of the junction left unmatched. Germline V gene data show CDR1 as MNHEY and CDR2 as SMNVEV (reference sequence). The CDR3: CASNPGLAPYNEQFF. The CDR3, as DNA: TGTGCCAGCAACCCGGGACTAGCGCCTTACAATGAGCAGTTCTTC.

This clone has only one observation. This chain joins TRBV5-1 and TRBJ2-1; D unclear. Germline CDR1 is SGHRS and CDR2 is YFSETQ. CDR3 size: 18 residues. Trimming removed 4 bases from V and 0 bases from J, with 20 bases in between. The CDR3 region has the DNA TGCGCCAGCAGCACGCCGTCCGCGGCTCAGAGCTCCTACAATGAGCAGTTCTTC. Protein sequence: CASSTPSAAQSSYNEQFF.

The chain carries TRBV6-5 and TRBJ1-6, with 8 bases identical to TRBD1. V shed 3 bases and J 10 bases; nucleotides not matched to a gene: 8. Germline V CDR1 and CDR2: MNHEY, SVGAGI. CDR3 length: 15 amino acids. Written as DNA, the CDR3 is TGTGCCAGCAGTTATACCAGGGGGCGCGGATCACCCCTCCACTTT. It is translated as CASSYTRGRGSPLHF.